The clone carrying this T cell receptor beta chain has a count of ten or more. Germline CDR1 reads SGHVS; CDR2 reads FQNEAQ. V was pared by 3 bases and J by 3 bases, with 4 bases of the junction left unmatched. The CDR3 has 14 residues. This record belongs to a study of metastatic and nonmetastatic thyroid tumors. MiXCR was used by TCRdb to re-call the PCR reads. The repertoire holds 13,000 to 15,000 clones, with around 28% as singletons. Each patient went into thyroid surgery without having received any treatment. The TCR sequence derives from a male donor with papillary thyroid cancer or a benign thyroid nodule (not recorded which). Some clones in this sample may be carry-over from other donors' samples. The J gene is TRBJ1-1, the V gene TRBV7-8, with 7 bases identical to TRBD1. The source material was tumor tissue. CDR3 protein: CASSFVRGDTEAFF. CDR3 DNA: TGTGCCAGCAGCTTCGTCAGGGGGGACACTGAAGCTTTCTTT.